These T cell receptor beta chains were read from a single sample in a study of blood T cell repertoires in COVID-19. The assay was immunoSEQ multiplex PCR, and TCRdb's table has in-frame clones only and misses some. Of fewer than 85,000 clones listed, approximately 79% are singletons. The sample consisted of peripheral blood. These receptors all come from a human donor with acute or convalescent COVID-19. The donor label of this sample is uncertain. The CDR3 runs from the conserved cysteine through the conserved F or W. A D gene is named only where the DNA matches it firmly. The size entry is marked missing in some rows and otherwise reads once, few, many or a size class.

size	D	V	J	DNA	CDR3
NA	NA	TRBV4-3	TRBJ1-5	TGCGCCAGCAGCCAAGACTGGGGACAAGGGGAGCCCCAGCATTTT	CASSQDWGQGEPQHF
NA	NA	TRBV7-8	TRBJ1-1	TGTGCCAGCAGTTCCGGGGGGGGAAACACTGAAGCTTTCTTT	CASSSGGGNTEAFF
NA	NA	TRBV14	TRBJ1-3	TGTGCCAGCAGTCACGGCGGTATCTCTGGAAACACCATATATTTT	CASSHGGISGNTIYF
NA	NA	TRBV12-5	TRBJ1-1	TGTGCTAGTGGTCGGGGTATGAACACTGAAGCTTTCTTT	CASGRGMNTEAFF
few	NA	TRBV30	TRBJ2-2	TGTGCCTGGCGCGGGGCGAACACCGGGGAGCTGTTTTTT	CAWRGANTGELFF
NA	NA	TRBV7-2	TRBJ2-7	TGTGCCAGCAGCACCAGTTACGAGCAGTACTTC	CASSTSYEQYF
NA	TRBD1	TRBV18	TRBJ1-1	TGTGCCAGCTCACCACAGTACCAGGGGGACACTGAAGCTTTCTTT	CASSPQYQGDTEAFF
once	NA	TRBV7-2	TRBJ1-1	TGTGCCAGCAGCCCCGAGTTGGAAGCTTTCTTT	CASSPELEAFF
NA	TRBD1	TRBV28	TRBJ1-2	TGTGCCAGCCTGACAGGGGGCGATGGCTACACCTTC	CASLTGGDGYTF
few	NA	TRBV5-8	TRBJ1-2	TGTGCCAGCAGCTTGGGGCCCTCGAACAGCTATGGCTACACCTTC	CASSLGPSNSYGYTF
NA	NA	TRBV11-2	TRBJ1-1	TGTGCCAGCACCCCGTGGGCCGAGAGCACTGAAGCTTTCTTT	CASTPWAESTEAFF
many	TRBD1	TRBV18	TRBJ1-5	TGTGCCAGCTCACCCGACAGGGAAAGGGATCAGCCCCAGCATTTT	CASSPDRERDQPQHF
NA	TRBD2	TRBV15	TRBJ2-3	TGTGCCACCAGCAGAGGGGGGGGTATGAGCACAGATACGCAGTATTTT	CATSRGGGMSTDTQYF
NA	TRBD2	TRBV6-5	TRBJ2-7	TGTGCCAGCAGTTACTACCGCGGGAGGGACTACGAGCAGTACTTC	CASSYYRGRDYEQYF
NA	TRBD2	TRBV5-1	TRBJ2-5	TGCGCCAGCAGCCCGGGACTAGTTTCAGAGACCCAGTACTTC	CASSPGLVSETQYF
NA	NA	TRBV7-6	TRBJ1-4	TGTGCCAGCAGCTTATCAGGGGACCGCGGGAATGAAAAACTGTTTTTT	CASSLSGDRGNEKLFF
NA	NA	TRBV6-5	TRBJ1-5	TGTGCCAGCAGACAGCAGACAACTGGCAATCAGCCCCAGCATTTT	CASRQQTTGNQPQHF
NA	TRBD2	TRBV7-2	TRBJ2-5	TGTGCCAGCAGCCCCCGACTAGCTGGTGAGACCCAGTACTTC	CASSPRLAGETQYF
once	NA	TRBV28	TRBJ1-4	TGTGCCAGCAACCAGGAGACAGTAACTAATGAAAAACTGTTTTTT	CASNQETVTNEKLFF
few	NA	TRBV23-1	TRBJ1-4	TGCGCCAGCAGGTTCGGTTTAACAGATCCTGCAACTAATGAAAAACTGTTTTTT	CASRFGLTDPATNEKLFF
few	NA	TRBV19	TRBJ2-2	TGTGCCAGTAGTCTTCCTGGGGCCACCGGGGAGCTGTTTTTT	CASSLPGATGELFF
NA	TRBD2	TRBV27	TRBJ2-3	TGTGCCAGCAGACCAGCGGGAGGTACAGATACGCAGTATTTT	CASRPAGGTDTQYF
few	NA	TRBV4-3	TRBJ1-2	TGCGCCAGCAGCCAAGATCCTTATGCTCGGGACTATGGCTACACCTTC	CASSQDPYARDYGYTF
NA	TRBD1	TRBV28	TRBJ1-6	TGTGCCAGCAGTTTAGGGGACAGTTACTCACCCCTCCACTTT	CASSLGDSYSPLHF
NA	NA	TRBV6-6	TRBJ1-3	TGTGCCAGCAGCCCTTTACCGGCCAGGGCTGGAAACACCATATATTTT	CASSPLPARAGNTIYF
NA	NA	TRBV6-5	TRBJ2-2	TGTGCCAGCAGTTACGACGACATCACCGGGGAGCTGTTTTTT	CASSYDDITGELFF
NA	NA	TRBV7-9	TRBJ1-1	TGTGCCAGCAGCTCCAAACAGGGAATAGGAACTGAAGCTTTCTTT	CASSSKQGIGTEAFF
NA	TRBD2	TRBV19	TRBJ2-1	TGTGCCAGTAGTATAGTCCTAGCGGGAGGGCCAAAGGACAATGAGCAGTTCTTC	CASSIVLAGGPKDNEQFF